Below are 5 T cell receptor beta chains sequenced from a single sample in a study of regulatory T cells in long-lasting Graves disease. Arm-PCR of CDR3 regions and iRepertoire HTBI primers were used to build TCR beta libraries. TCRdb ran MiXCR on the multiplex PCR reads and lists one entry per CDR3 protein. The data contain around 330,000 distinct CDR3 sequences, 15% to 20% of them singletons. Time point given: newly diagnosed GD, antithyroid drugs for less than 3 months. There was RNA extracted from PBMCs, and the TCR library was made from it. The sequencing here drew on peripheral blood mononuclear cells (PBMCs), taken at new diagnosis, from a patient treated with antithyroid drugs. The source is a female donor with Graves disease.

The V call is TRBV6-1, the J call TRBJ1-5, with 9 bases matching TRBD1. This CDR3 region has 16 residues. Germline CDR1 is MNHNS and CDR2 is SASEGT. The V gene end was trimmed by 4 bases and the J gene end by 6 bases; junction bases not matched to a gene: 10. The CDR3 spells CASSGLQGARSQPQHF. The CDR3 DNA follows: TGTGCCAGCAGTGGGTTACAGGGGGCGCGTAGTCAGCCCCAGCATTTT.

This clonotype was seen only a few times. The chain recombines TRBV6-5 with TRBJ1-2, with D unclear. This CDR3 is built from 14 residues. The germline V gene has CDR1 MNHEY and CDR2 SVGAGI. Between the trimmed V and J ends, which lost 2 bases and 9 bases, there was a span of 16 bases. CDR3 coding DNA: TGTGCCAGCAGTTACCTCGGAAAGCACAATAGCTACACCTTC. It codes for CASSYLGKHNSYTF.

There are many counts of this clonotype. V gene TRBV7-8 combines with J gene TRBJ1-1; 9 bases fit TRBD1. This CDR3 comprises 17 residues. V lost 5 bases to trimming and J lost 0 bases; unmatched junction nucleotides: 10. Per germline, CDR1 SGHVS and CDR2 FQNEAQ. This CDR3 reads CASSPTPDRGLNTEAFF. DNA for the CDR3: TGTGCCAGCAGCCCCACCCCGGACAGGGGATTGAACACTGAAGCTTTCTTT.

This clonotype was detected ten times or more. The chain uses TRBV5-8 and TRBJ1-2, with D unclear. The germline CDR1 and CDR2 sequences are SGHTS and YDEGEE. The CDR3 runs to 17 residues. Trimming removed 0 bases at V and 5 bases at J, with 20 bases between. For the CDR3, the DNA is TGTGCCAGCAGCTTGGTTACCGGGCCCCTTATTGGATATGGCTACACCTTC. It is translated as CASSLVTGPLIGYGYTF.

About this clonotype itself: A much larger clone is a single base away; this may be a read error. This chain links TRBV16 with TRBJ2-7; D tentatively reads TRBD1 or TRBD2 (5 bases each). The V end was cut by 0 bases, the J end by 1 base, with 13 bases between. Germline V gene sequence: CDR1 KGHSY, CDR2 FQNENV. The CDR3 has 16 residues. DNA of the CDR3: TGTGCCAGCAGCCAATCAGTAGGGGACCTATCCTACGAGCAGTACTTC. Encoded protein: CASSQSVGDLSYEQYF.